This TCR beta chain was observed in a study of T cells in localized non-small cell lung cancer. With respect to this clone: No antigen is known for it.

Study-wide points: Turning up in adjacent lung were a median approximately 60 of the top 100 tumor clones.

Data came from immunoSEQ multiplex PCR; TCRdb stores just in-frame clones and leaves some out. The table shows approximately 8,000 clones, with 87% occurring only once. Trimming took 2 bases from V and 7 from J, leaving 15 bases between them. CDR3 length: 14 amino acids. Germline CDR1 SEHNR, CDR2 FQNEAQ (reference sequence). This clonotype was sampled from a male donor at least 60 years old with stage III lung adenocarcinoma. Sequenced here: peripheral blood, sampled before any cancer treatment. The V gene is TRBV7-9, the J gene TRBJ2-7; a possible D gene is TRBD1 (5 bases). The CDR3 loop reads CASSLQGRLGEQYF. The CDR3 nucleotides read TGTGCCAGCAGCTTACAGGGAAGATTGGGGGAGCAGTACTTC.